One sample yielded the 30 T cell receptor beta chains listed below, sequenced in a study of cytomegalovirus exposure and HLA in healthy donors. It was with 60 Vbeta and 13 Jbeta primers that the PCR ran. Profiling relied on immunoSEQ multiplex PCR, and the TCRdb table lists in-frame clones only, not all of them. The sample records roughly 180,000 clones, 70% to 90% being singletons. Sequenced material: PBMCs. The receptor set was obtained from a male donor in good health and CMV-seronegative.

The chain has TRBV9 and TRBJ2-5; TRBD1 aligns across 7 bases. V was pared by 2 bases and J by 2 bases, with 3 bases of the junction left unmatched. Germline CDR1 and CDR2: SGDLS and YYNGEE. The CDR3 loop spans 14 amino acids. The CDR3 DNA sequence: TGTGCCAGCAGCGTCCCGGGACAGCAAGAGACCCAGTACTTC. Its translation is CASSVPGQQETQYF. Looking up the rest from reference TRBV9 and TRBJ2-5 gives the full variable domain: DSGVTQTPKHLITATGQRVTLRCSPRSGDLSVYWYQQSLDQGLQFLIQYYNGEERAKGNILERFSAQQFPDLHSELNLSSLELGDSALYFCASSVPGQQETQYFGPGTRLLVL.

The rearrangement joins TRBV5-6 to TRBJ2-7; TRBD2 matches at 12 bases. Germline CDR1 reads SGHDT; CDR2 reads YYEEEE. Trimming took 4 bases from V and 4 from J; bases not matched to a gene: 3. This CDR3 has 14 residues. This CDR3 is CASSNGLAGYEQYF. In DNA, the CDR3 is TGTGCCAGCAGCAACGGACTAGCGGGGTACGAGCAGTACTTC.

The chain has TRBV19 and TRBJ1-1; 8 bases are shared with TRBD1. Germline V gene sequence: CDR1 LNHDA, CDR2 SQIVND (reference sequence). V trimming: 5 bases; J trimming: 3 bases; junction bases outside the gene matches: 2. The CDR3 is 13 residues long. DNA for the CDR3: TGTGCCAGTAGTCCGGACAGGGACACTGAAGCTTTCTTT. Its protein product is CASSPDRDTEAFF.

This chain connects TRBV28 to TRBJ2-7, with 7 bases aligning to TRBD1. The length of the CDR3 is 17 residues. Germline loops: CDR1 MDHEN, CDR2 SYDVKM. V was clipped by 2 bases and J by 0 bases; unmatched bases: 10. CDR3 bases: TGTGCCAGCAGTTTAGCGATCCGGGACAGACCCTCCTACGAGCAGTACTTC. It yields the protein CASSLAIRDRPSYEQYF. Complete variable domain (other parts from reference TRBV28 and TRBJ2-7): DVKVTQSSRYLVKRTGEKVFLECVQDMDHENMFWYRQDPGLGLRLIYFSYDVKMKEKGDIPEGYSVSREKKERFSLILESASTNQTSMYLCASSLAIRDRPSYEQYFGPGTRLTVT.

The chain couples TRBV4-3 to TRBJ2-1, with 7 bases that match TRBD1. Per germline, CDR1 LGHNA and CDR2 YSLEER. Germline trimming cut 5 bases from V and 5 bases from J; bases unmatched to any gene: 3. This CDR3 region has 13 residues. CDR3 in amino acids: CASSFTGDNEQFF. In DNA form, the CDR3 reads TGCGCCAGCAGCTTTACAGGGGACAATGAGCAGTTCTTC.

The chain recombines TRBV30 with TRBJ2-2; TRBD2 matches 7 bases. Germline V gene lookup returns CDR1 GTSNPN and CDR2 SVGIG (reference sequence). This CDR3 region has 14 residues. V lost 1 base to trimming and J lost 1 base; unmatched junction nucleotides: 0. CDR3 region: CAWSGGGNTGELFF. In nucleotides, the CDR3 is TGTGCCTGGAGTGGGGGGGGGAACACCGGGGAGCTGTTTTTT.

The CDR3 reads CASRSSLPSGYSEQYF. The CDR3 DNA follows: TGTGCCAGTAGATCCAGCCTGCCTAGCGGTTATTCCGAGCAGTACTTC. The chain uses TRBV19 and TRBJ2-7; 7 bases are a match to TRBD2. Germline-derived CDR1 and CDR2 are LNHDA and SQIVND (reference sequence). This CDR3 region has 16 residues. V was pared by 6 bases and J by 6 bases, with 17 bases of the junction left unmatched. Looking up the rest from reference TRBV19 and TRBJ2-7 gives the full variable domain: DGGITQSPKYLFRKEGQNVTLSCEQNLNHDAMYWYRQDPGQGLRLIYYSQIVNDFQKGDIAEGYSVSREKKESFPLTVTSAQKNPTAFYLCASRSSLPSGYSEQYFGPGTRLTVT.

The chain recombines TRBV6-5 with TRBJ1-5, with D hard to call. The CDR3 contains 13 residues. Trimming shortened V by 2 bases and J by 5 bases, and 7 bases separated the two germline ends. Germline lookup yields CDR1 MNHEY and CDR2 SVGAGI. CDR3 bases: TGTGCCAGCAGTTACGGGAGGGATCAGCCCCAGCATTTT. The encoded protein is CASSYGRDQPQHF.

V is TRBV9 and J is TRBJ1-1; D might be TRBD1 (6 bases). CDR1 and CDR2 from the germline V gene are SGDLS and YYNGEE. The CDR3 is 15 residues long. V lost 3 bases and J lost 6, with 18 bases in between. The CDR3 loop reads CASSAAVAPGAEAFF. CDR3 nucleotides: TGTGCCAGCAGCGCCGCGGTGGCACCAGGGGCTGAAGCTTTCTTT.

This rearrangement joins TRBV19 to TRBJ1-1, with D hard to call. CDR3 size: 14 residues. The germline V gene has CDR1 LNHDA and CDR2 SQIVND (reference sequence). With 6 bases removed from V and 3 bases from J, the gap between germline ends came to 14 bases. The CDR3 DNA sequence: TGTGCCAGTAGCCAGCGGACCCCGTACACTGAAGCTTTCTTT. Encoded protein: CASSQRTPYTEAFF. Filled out from reference TRBV19 and TRBJ1-1, the complete variable domain reads DGGITQSPKYLFRKEGQNVTLSCEQNLNHDAMYWYRQDPGQGLRLIYYSQIVNDFQKGDIAEGYSVSREKKESFPLTVTSAQKNPTAFYLCASSQRTPYTEAFFGQGTRLTVV.

V gene TRBV5-1 combines with J gene TRBJ2-3, with 9 bases matching TRBD1. The V and J ends lost 5 bases and 4 bases, in that order; junction bases with no gene match: 8. The CDR3 spans 15 residues. Germline CDR1 and CDR2: SGHRS and YFSETQ. CDR3 bases: TGCGCCAGCAGGAGGGCGGGACAGGGATCAGATACGCAGTATTTT. The encoded protein is CASRRAGQGSDTQYF. Variable domain in full (rest from reference TRBV5-1 and TRBJ2-3): KAGVTQTPRYLIKTRGQQVTLSCSPISGHRSVSWYQQTPGQGLQFLFEYFSETQRNKGNFPGRFSGRQFSNSRSEMNVSTLELGDSALYLCASRRAGQGSDTQYFGPGTRLTVL.

V and J are TRBV5-1 and TRBJ2-6, with D maybe TRBD2 (6 bases). The ends were cut back, 2 bases at V and 4 bases at J, with 10 bases in the middle. CDR1 and CDR2 from the germline V gene are SGHRS and YFSETQ. The length of the CDR3 is 15 residues. CDR3 DNA: TGCGCCAGCAGCTTAGGAGGGAACGGGGCCAACGTCCTGACTTTC. Translation: CASSLGGNGANVLTF. The whole variable domain, filled in from reference TRBV5-1 and TRBJ2-6, reads KAGVTQTPRYLIKTRGQQVTLSCSPISGHRSVSWYQQTPGQGLQFLFEYFSETQRNKGNFPGRFSGRQFSNSRSEMNVSTLELGDSALYLCASSLGGNGANVLTFGAGSRLTVL.

The rearrangement joins TRBV7-2 to TRBJ1-5; 9 bases align to TRBD1. Germline trimming cut 4 bases from V and 6 bases from J; bases unmatched to any gene: 7. Germline CDR1 is SGHTA and CDR2 is FQGNSA. The CDR3 consists of 15 residues. CDR3 coding DNA: TGTGCCAGCAGCTACACCGGGACAGGGACTCAGCCCCAGCATTTT. This gives the protein CASSYTGTGTQPQHF. The entire variable domain, with the rest obtained from reference TRBV7-2 and TRBJ1-5, is as follows: GAGVSQSPSNKVTEKGKDVELRCDPISGHTALYWYRQSLGQGLEFLIYFQGNSAPDKSGLPSDRFSAERTGGSVSTLTIQRTQQEDSAVYLCASSYTGTGTQPQHFGDGTRLSIL.

V and J are TRBV19 and TRBJ1-3, with D perhaps matching TRBD1 (6 bases). V was shortened by 5 bases and J by 0 bases, with 14 bases between the two germline ends. The CDR3 loop spans 16 amino acids. The germline CDR1 and CDR2 sequences are LNHDA and SQIVND (reference sequence). CDR3 region: CASSLEEGDSGNTIYF. Written as DNA, the CDR3 is TGTGCCAGTAGTCTCGAAGAGGGGGACTCTGGAAACACCATATATTTT.

V gene TRBV2 combines with J gene TRBJ2-7, with a tentative D call TRBD1 (6 bases). This CDR3 contains 16 residues. Trimming stripped 3 bases from V and 0 bases from J, with 15 bases between. Per germline, CDR1 SNHLY and CDR2 FYNNEI. CDR3 sequence (DNA): TGTGCCAGCAGTGACCCAGGGGCCTCAATCTCCTACGAGCAGTACTTC. It is translated as CASSDPGASISYEQYF.

This clone was counted a single time. This rearrangement joins TRBV4-2 to TRBJ1-4; D unclear. CDR3 length: 16 residues. Trimming stripped 1 base from V and 3 bases from J, with 12 bases between. Germline V lookup: CDR1 LGHNA, CDR2 YNFKEQ. The CDR3 protein is CASSQATARSNEKLFF. DNA of the CDR3: TGTGCCAGCAGCCAAGCTACAGCCCGGTCTAATGAAAAACTGTTTTTT.

V is TRBV5-8 and J is TRBJ2-7; 11 positions match TRBD2. This CDR3 has 18 residues. Germline CDR1 is SGHTS and CDR2 is YDEGEE. V shed 6 bases, J shed 12 bases, and the junction held 26 bases outside the gene matches. CDR3 amino acids: CASTRIPGQTGLAERGYF. The CDR3 nucleotides are TGTGCCAGCACGCGCATCCCGGGACAAACGGGACTAGCGGAGAGGGGGTACTTC.

The gene calls are TRBV6-5 and TRBJ2-7; 11 bases align to TRBD2. The germline CDR1 and CDR2 sequences are MNHEY and SVGAGI. V dropped 2 bases and J dropped 2; count of bases not matched to a gene: 2. The CDR3 consists of 15 residues. The CDR3 sequence: CASSYGTSGTYEQYF. The CDR3 DNA reads as TGTGCCAGCAGTTACGGGACTAGCGGTACCTACGAGCAGTACTTC.

This clone was recorded a few times. This chain connects TRBV5-6 to TRBJ2-7, with D possibly being TRBD2 (5 bases). V dropped 3 bases and J dropped 3 bases, with 16 bases sitting between them. The CDR3 sequence is 15 residues long. Germline-derived CDR1 and CDR2 are SGHDT and YYEEEE. The CDR3 bases are TGTGCCAGCAGCTCATTACCGGGAAAAAACTACGAGCAGTACTTC. It encodes CASSSLPGKNYEQYF.

The chain recombines TRBV6-7 with TRBJ2-1; no firm D call. TRBV6-7 qualifies as an ORF whose function is uncertain. The CDR3 loop spans 14 amino acids. Trimming removed 4 bases at V and 7 bases at J, with 14 bases between. The DNA of the CDR3 is TGTGCCAGCAGTTCGACATTACCAACGAATGAGCAGTTCTTC. This gives the protein CASSSTLPTNEQFF.

This chain uses TRBV7-3 with TRBJ2-2; D ambiguous. With 3 bases removed from V and 6 bases from J, the gap between germline ends came to 8 bases. Germline CDR1 reads SGHTA; CDR2 reads FQGTGA. The length of the CDR3 is 13 residues. The CDR3 loop reads CASSLALAGELFF. As DNA, the CDR3 is TGTGCCAGCAGCTTGGCCCTAGCCGGGGAGCTGTTTTTT.

This clone has a handful of counts. The V and J genes are TRBV19 and TRBJ1-1; D might be TRBD1 (6 bases). The CDR3 is 12 residues long. CDR1 and CDR2 from the germline V gene are LNHDA and SQIVND (reference sequence). Trimming removed 10 bases from V and 0 bases from J, with 9 bases in between. The CDR3 reads CATRDMNTEAFF. CDR3 DNA sequence: TGTGCCACTCGGGACATGAACACTGAAGCTTTCTTT.

The genes are TRBV18 and TRBJ2-3; 8 bases fit TRBD1. The germline V gene has CDR1 KGHSH and CDR2 LQKENI. Losses at the gene ends were 3 bases for V and 3 bases for J; bases not matched to a gene: 11. The CDR3 extends over 17 amino acids. The CDR3 DNA follows: TGTGCCAGCTCACCCAAGGCGACAGGGGCGGTGACAGATACGCAGTATTTT. It yields the protein CASSPKATGAVTDTQYF.

The rearrangement joins TRBV7-6 to TRBJ2-1; 13 bases are shared with TRBD2. Trimming cost V 2 bases and J 8 bases; bases outside gene matches: 9. CDR3 length: 17 amino acids. Germline CDR1 is SGHVS and CDR2 is FNYEAQ. CDR3 DNA: TGTGCCAGCAGCTTAACACTAGCGGGGGGGCCAAAGGATGAGCAGTTCTTC. It translates to CASSLTLAGGPKDEQFF.

The V and J genes are TRBV7-9 and TRBJ1-5; 9 positions match TRBD1. This CDR3 contains 15 residues. The ends lost 5 bases at V and 6 bases at J; junction bases unmatched: 8. Germline V gene lookup returns CDR1 SEHNR and CDR2 FQNEAQ (reference sequence). Written as DNA, the CDR3 is TGTGCCAGCAGCGGGCGACAGGGGGTGGTTCAGCCCCAGCATTTT. Protein sequence: CASSGRQGVVQPQHF.

This chain links TRBV10-3 with TRBJ2-3; 12 nucleotides align to TRBD1. Germline V CDR1 and CDR2: ENHRY, SYGVKD. J was trimmed by 6 bases and V by 6 bases; bases with no gene match: 4. CDR3 length: 14 residues. CDR3 protein: CAIRAGQGADTQYF. The CDR3 region has the DNA TGTGCCATCAGGGCGGGACAGGGGGCTGATACGCAGTATTTT.

The V gene is TRBV6-1, the J gene TRBJ2-5; 9 positions match TRBD1. The J call may not be correct, given that the DNA end is closer to TRBJ2-7. CDR1 is MNHNS, CDR2 SASEGT, per germline. The CDR3 loop spans 17 amino acids. Written as DNA, the CDR3 is TGTGCCAGCAGTGACCCCGACAGGGGGGGCTGGCTCTACGAGCAGTACTTC. This translates into CASSDPDRGGWLYEQYF.

This clone is a singleton in its sample. V gene TRBV7-6 combines with J gene TRBJ2-1, with 13 bases lining up with TRBD2. This CDR3 has 16 amino acids. Trimming took 4 bases from V and 7 from J; bases not matched to a gene: 7. Looked up from germline, CDR1 is SGHVS and CDR2 is FNYEAQ. CDR3 DNA sequence: TGTGCCAGCAGCTCACCCACTAGCGGGAGGGGGAATGAGCAGTTCTTC. Protein product: CASSSPTSGRGNEQFF.

This sequence joins TRBV6-6 and TRBJ1-5; 8 bases map to TRBD1. Trimming took 11 bases from V and 3 from J; bases not matched to a gene: 6. Germline assignment: CDR1 MNHNY and CDR2 SVGAGI (reference sequence). This CDR3 spans 13 amino acids. CDR3 in DNA: TGTGCCGGGAGGACAGGGTACAATCAGCCCCAGCATTTT. Translation gives CAGRTGYNQPQHF.

The genes are TRBV7-9 and TRBJ2-2, with 7 bases fitting TRBD1. CDR1 and CDR2 from the germline V gene are SEHNR and FQNEAQ (reference sequence). The ends lost 6 bases at V and 7 bases at J; junction bases unmatched: 11. The CDR3 sequence is 15 residues long. The CDR3 DNA sequence: TGTGCCAGCAGTGGGACAGTTAGGGATGACGGGGAGCTGTTTTTT. It encodes CASSGTVRDDGELFF.